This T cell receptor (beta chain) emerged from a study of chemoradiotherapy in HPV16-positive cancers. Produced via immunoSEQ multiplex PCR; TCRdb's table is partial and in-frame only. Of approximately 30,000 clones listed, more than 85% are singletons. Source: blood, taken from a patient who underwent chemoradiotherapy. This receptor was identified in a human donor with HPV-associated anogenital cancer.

CDR3 sequence (DNA): TGCGCCAGCAGCTTGCTAGACAGGGGGGGTTCACCCCTCCACTTT. Translated: CASSLLDRGGSPLHF. The rearrangement uses TRBV5-1 and TRBJ1-6, with 9 bases that match TRBD1. The germline CDR1 and CDR2 sequences are SGHRS and YFSETQ. After removal of 1 base from V and 9 bases from J, the junction contained 5 bases not matched to a gene. The CDR3 is made up of 15 amino acids.